One and the same sample provided the 15 T cell receptor beta chains below, sequenced in a study of T-cell memory formation after mild COVID-19. TCRdb re-derived calls from the 5' RACE reads in MiXCR, one entry per CDR3 protein. The sample includes 350,000 to 450,000 distinct CDR3 sequences, about 19% of them seen just once. The sample consisted of PBMCs or a T cell subset sorted from them (not recorded which). The receptor set was obtained from an adult woman who had mild COVID-19 (a few samples of this study predate the infection). Cell type and time point are not known.

This clonotype was recorded a few times. The chain employs TRBV9 and TRBJ2-2; D call uncertain. The V gene lost 3 bases and the J gene lost 1 base, with 7 bases spanning the gap. Germline loops: CDR1 SGDLS, CDR2 YYNGEE. The CDR3 totals 14 residues. The CDR3 loop reads CASSALLNTGELFF. The CDR3 DNA is TGTGCCAGCAGCGCACTCCTGAACACCGGGGAGCTGTTTTTT.

The genes are TRBV30 and TRBJ2-5; D is uncertain. V was cut by 4 bases and J by 5 bases, with 14 bases left in between. CDR1 and CDR2 from the germline V gene are GTSNPN and SVGIG (reference sequence). This CDR3 is 13 amino acids long. The CDR3: CAWTVASPETQYF. The CDR3 nucleotides read TGTGCCTGGACGGTAGCCTCCCCGGAGACCCAGTACTTC.

This clonotype was counted ten times or more. The chain has TRBV12-3 or TRBV12-4 and TRBJ2-2; 10 bases agree with TRBD1. The junction had 4 bases not matched to a gene; V was cut back by 6 bases and J by 3 bases. The CDR3 is made up of 15 amino acids. Written as DNA, the CDR3 is TGTGCCAGCAGCAGGGACAGGGGTTACACCGGGGAGCTGTTTTTT. Protein product: CASSRDRGYTGELFF.

This clonotype was observed a handful of times. The V and J genes are TRBV6-2 or TRBV6-3 and TRBJ2-5; D is perhaps TRBD2 (5 bases). The CDR3 consists of 14 residues. Germline values: CDR1 MNHEY, CDR2 SVGEGT. Trimming took 7 bases from V and 6 from J, leaving 18 bases between them. For the CDR3, the DNA is TGTGCCAGCACCCCCGAGGGCCGCCGACAGACCCAGTACTTC. Translation: CASTPEGRRQTQYF.

The chain links TRBV6-2 or TRBV6-3 to TRBJ1-1; D call uncertain. Trimming removed 6 bases from V and 6 bases from J, with 17 bases in between. Looked up from germline, CDR1 is MNHEY and CDR2 is SVGEGT. CDR3 size: 14 residues. The CDR3 sequence is CASSFSNGGAEAFF. CDR3 in DNA: TGTGCCAGCAGCTTCAGCAACGGTGGAGCTGAAGCTTTCTTT.

This clonotype was counted only a few times. This rearrangement joins TRBV7-9 to TRBJ2-7; TRBD2 is a possible D gene (6 bases). Germline-derived CDR1 and CDR2 are SEHNR and FQNEAQ (reference sequence). This CDR3 has 19 residues. Trimming took off 6 bases at V and 11 bases at J, with 38 bases between the two ends. DNA of the CDR3: TGTGCCAGCAGTGGTGGCGGGGCCCCTACGAGCAGTACGGGGCCAAGCAAGTACTTC. Translating gives CASSGGGAPTSSTGPSKYF. Full variable domain (remainder filled in from reference TRBV7-9 and TRBJ2-7): DTGVSQNPRHKITKRGQNVTFRCDPISEHNRLYWYRQTLGQGPEFLTYFQNEAQLEKSRLLSDRFSAERPKGSFSTLEIQRTEQGDSAMYLCASSGGGAPTSSTGPSKYFGPGTRLTVT.

Only a few counts were recorded for this clonotype. The rearrangement links TRBV5-1 to TRBJ1-1, with 8 bases that match TRBD1. CDR1 SGHRS and CDR2 YFSETQ come from the germline V gene. With V trimmed by 0 bases and J by 2 bases, 6 bases remained unmatched. The CDR3 sequence is 16 residues long. The CDR3 DNA is TGCGCCAGCAGCTTGGACAGGACAGGGAGAAACACTGAAGCTTTCTTT. This gives the protein CASSLDRTGRNTEAFF.

This chain uses TRBV28 with TRBJ2-7; D remains unclear. Trimming took off 3 bases at V and 1 base at J, with 13 bases between the two ends. The germline V gene has CDR1 MDHEN and CDR2 SYDVKM. This CDR3 is built from 15 residues. The CDR3 sequence is CASSFGLGPSYEQYF. The CDR3 DNA is TGTGCCAGCAGTTTTGGGTTGGGTCCATCCTACGAGCAGTACTTC.

This clonotype was seen only a few times. J is TRBJ2-7 and V is TRBV6-1; 9 bases are shared with TRBD1. The ends lost 8 bases at V and 0 bases at J; junction bases unmatched: 5. The V gene's germline CDR1 is MNHNS and CDR2 SASEGT. The CDR3 contains 14 residues. The DNA for the CDR3 is TGTGCCAGCGGGGAGGGACAGGGCTCCTACGAGCAGTACTTC. It encodes CASGEGQGSYEQYF.

This clonotype was counted only a few times. The chain employs TRBV6-2 or TRBV6-3 and TRBJ1-2; 10 bases are shared with TRBD1. Trimming took 6 bases from V and 8 from J; bases not matched to a gene: 9. This CDR3 has 14 residues. Germline V gene sequence: CDR1 MNHEY, CDR2 SVGEGT. For the CDR3, the DNA is TGTGCCAGCAGGGTCCCCGGGACAGGGGTCGGCTACACCTTC. It specifies CASRVPGTGVGYTF.

The gene calls are TRBV30 and TRBJ1-6; D is unclear. The CDR3 is made up of 16 amino acids. Trimming took off 7 bases at V and 0 bases at J, with 16 bases between the two ends. CDR1 and CDR2 from the germline V gene are GTSNPN and SVGIG (reference sequence). The CDR3 sequence is CASTETASSYNSPLHF. DNA for the CDR3: TGTGCCTCAACTGAGACCGCGAGCTCCTATAATTCACCCCTCCACTTT. The whole variable domain, remainder taken from reference TRBV30 and TRBJ1-6, is SQTIHQWPATLVQPVGSPLSLECTVEGTSNPNLYWYRQAAGRGLQLLFYSVGIGQISSEVPQNLSASRPQDRQFILSSKKLLLSDSGFYLCASTETASSYNSPLHFGNGTRLTVT.

This clonotype has a handful of counts. The V gene is TRBV29-1, the J gene TRBJ2-7; 16 bases match TRBD2. The CDR3 totals 15 residues. Trimming took 4 bases from V and 2 from J; bases not matched to a gene: 2. Germline CDR1 is SQVTM and CDR2 is ANQGSEA. The CDR3 DNA is TGCAGCGTTGGAGGGACTAGCGGGAGGGCCTACGAGCAGTACTTC. Protein sequence: CSVGGTSGRAYEQYF.

V usage is TRBV12-3 or TRBV12-4 and J usage is TRBJ2-3; 9 bases map to TRBD2. CDR3 length: 17 residues. V lost 2 bases to trimming and J lost 2 bases; unmatched junction nucleotides: 8. The DNA of the CDR3 is TGTGCCAGCAGTTTATGGCGGGGGGGATTTACCACAGATACGCAGTATTTT. This translates into CASSLWRGGFTTDTQYF.

In its sample, this clonotype was seen a few times. The chain uses TRBV29-1 and TRBJ2-3; either TRBD1 or TRBD2 may fit D (5 bases each). CDR3 length: 14 residues. V shed 7 bases and J shed 3 bases, with 17 bases lying between them. The germline gives CDR1 SQVTM, CDR2 ANQGSEA. CDR3 protein: CSARLLGVTDTQYF. Written as DNA, the CDR3 is TGCAGCGCCCGCCTGCTGGGGGTAACAGATACGCAGTATTTT.

This clonotype was counted between two and nine times. The chain combines TRBV7-2 with TRBJ2-5; D is ambiguous. The germline V and J ends were trimmed by 1 base and 9 bases, with 9 bases remaining between them. Germline-derived CDR1 and CDR2 are SGHTA and FQGNSA. This CDR3 spans 12 amino acids. The CDR3 loop reads CASSLEVGAQYF. In nucleotides, the CDR3 is TGTGCCAGCAGCTTAGAGGTTGGGGCCCAGTACTTC. Filled out from reference TRBV7-2 and TRBJ2-5, the complete variable domain reads GAGVSQSPSNKVTEKGKDVELRCDPISGHTALYWYRQSLGQGLEFLIYFQGNSAPDKSGLPSDRFSAERTGGSVSTLTIQRTQQEDSAVYLCASSLEVGAQYFGPGTRLLVL.